This T cell receptor beta chain was identified in a study of shared clonotypes between healthy human individuals. CDR3 length equals 16 residues. Germline V lookup: CDR1 SGHRS, CDR2 YFSETQ. The trim removed 1 base at V and 6 bases at J, leaving 7 bases unmatched. Sorted-subset replicate PCR reactions were performed with around 200 ng DNA, corresponding to about 32,000 T cell genomes. The table came from immunoSEQ multiplex PCR; TCRdb's copy has only in-frame clones and leaves some out. The repertoire holds 2.3 million or so clones, about 92% seen once, with 0.35% to 0.45% in the top ten. The study's findings and limits: Relative to clonotypes present in all four donors, those not shared had lower generation probabilities. On the whole, naive subsets had larger estimated richness than memory subsets had.

Concerning this clone itself: Its target is not known.

The TCR comes from a man aged 18 to 30 in good health. Some clones in this sample may be carry-over from other donors' samples. The chain couples TRBV5-1 to TRBJ2-2; 9 bases match TRBD2. Material: naive CD4+ T cells from PBMCs. Subset: CD45RA+ positively selected. CDR3 sequence reads: CASSLLAGNPAGELFF. DNA for the CDR3: TGCGCCAGCAGCTTGCTAGCGGGGAACCCCGCCGGGGAGCTGTTTTTT.